The source of this TCR beta chain is a study of beta chain features in type 1 diabetes. Expressed TCRB transcripts got sequenced, as all isolated RNA was reverse transcribed. Sequencing used immunoSEQ multiplex PCR; TCRdb keeps in-frame clones, though not all of them. The data contain 450,000 or so clones, 9.5% to 12% of them singletons. Germline CDR1 reads SQVTM; CDR2 reads ANQGSEA. This CDR3 region has 10 residues. The receptor was isolated from a woman aged 18-29 years in good health. V and J are TRBV29-1 and TRBJ2-1; the D gene could be TRBD1 or TRBD2 (5 bases each). The material sequenced was naive CD4+ T cells from blood. The CDR3 sequence is CSGGFYEQFF. The CDR3 bases are TGCAGTGGGGGATTCTATGAGCAGTTCTTC.